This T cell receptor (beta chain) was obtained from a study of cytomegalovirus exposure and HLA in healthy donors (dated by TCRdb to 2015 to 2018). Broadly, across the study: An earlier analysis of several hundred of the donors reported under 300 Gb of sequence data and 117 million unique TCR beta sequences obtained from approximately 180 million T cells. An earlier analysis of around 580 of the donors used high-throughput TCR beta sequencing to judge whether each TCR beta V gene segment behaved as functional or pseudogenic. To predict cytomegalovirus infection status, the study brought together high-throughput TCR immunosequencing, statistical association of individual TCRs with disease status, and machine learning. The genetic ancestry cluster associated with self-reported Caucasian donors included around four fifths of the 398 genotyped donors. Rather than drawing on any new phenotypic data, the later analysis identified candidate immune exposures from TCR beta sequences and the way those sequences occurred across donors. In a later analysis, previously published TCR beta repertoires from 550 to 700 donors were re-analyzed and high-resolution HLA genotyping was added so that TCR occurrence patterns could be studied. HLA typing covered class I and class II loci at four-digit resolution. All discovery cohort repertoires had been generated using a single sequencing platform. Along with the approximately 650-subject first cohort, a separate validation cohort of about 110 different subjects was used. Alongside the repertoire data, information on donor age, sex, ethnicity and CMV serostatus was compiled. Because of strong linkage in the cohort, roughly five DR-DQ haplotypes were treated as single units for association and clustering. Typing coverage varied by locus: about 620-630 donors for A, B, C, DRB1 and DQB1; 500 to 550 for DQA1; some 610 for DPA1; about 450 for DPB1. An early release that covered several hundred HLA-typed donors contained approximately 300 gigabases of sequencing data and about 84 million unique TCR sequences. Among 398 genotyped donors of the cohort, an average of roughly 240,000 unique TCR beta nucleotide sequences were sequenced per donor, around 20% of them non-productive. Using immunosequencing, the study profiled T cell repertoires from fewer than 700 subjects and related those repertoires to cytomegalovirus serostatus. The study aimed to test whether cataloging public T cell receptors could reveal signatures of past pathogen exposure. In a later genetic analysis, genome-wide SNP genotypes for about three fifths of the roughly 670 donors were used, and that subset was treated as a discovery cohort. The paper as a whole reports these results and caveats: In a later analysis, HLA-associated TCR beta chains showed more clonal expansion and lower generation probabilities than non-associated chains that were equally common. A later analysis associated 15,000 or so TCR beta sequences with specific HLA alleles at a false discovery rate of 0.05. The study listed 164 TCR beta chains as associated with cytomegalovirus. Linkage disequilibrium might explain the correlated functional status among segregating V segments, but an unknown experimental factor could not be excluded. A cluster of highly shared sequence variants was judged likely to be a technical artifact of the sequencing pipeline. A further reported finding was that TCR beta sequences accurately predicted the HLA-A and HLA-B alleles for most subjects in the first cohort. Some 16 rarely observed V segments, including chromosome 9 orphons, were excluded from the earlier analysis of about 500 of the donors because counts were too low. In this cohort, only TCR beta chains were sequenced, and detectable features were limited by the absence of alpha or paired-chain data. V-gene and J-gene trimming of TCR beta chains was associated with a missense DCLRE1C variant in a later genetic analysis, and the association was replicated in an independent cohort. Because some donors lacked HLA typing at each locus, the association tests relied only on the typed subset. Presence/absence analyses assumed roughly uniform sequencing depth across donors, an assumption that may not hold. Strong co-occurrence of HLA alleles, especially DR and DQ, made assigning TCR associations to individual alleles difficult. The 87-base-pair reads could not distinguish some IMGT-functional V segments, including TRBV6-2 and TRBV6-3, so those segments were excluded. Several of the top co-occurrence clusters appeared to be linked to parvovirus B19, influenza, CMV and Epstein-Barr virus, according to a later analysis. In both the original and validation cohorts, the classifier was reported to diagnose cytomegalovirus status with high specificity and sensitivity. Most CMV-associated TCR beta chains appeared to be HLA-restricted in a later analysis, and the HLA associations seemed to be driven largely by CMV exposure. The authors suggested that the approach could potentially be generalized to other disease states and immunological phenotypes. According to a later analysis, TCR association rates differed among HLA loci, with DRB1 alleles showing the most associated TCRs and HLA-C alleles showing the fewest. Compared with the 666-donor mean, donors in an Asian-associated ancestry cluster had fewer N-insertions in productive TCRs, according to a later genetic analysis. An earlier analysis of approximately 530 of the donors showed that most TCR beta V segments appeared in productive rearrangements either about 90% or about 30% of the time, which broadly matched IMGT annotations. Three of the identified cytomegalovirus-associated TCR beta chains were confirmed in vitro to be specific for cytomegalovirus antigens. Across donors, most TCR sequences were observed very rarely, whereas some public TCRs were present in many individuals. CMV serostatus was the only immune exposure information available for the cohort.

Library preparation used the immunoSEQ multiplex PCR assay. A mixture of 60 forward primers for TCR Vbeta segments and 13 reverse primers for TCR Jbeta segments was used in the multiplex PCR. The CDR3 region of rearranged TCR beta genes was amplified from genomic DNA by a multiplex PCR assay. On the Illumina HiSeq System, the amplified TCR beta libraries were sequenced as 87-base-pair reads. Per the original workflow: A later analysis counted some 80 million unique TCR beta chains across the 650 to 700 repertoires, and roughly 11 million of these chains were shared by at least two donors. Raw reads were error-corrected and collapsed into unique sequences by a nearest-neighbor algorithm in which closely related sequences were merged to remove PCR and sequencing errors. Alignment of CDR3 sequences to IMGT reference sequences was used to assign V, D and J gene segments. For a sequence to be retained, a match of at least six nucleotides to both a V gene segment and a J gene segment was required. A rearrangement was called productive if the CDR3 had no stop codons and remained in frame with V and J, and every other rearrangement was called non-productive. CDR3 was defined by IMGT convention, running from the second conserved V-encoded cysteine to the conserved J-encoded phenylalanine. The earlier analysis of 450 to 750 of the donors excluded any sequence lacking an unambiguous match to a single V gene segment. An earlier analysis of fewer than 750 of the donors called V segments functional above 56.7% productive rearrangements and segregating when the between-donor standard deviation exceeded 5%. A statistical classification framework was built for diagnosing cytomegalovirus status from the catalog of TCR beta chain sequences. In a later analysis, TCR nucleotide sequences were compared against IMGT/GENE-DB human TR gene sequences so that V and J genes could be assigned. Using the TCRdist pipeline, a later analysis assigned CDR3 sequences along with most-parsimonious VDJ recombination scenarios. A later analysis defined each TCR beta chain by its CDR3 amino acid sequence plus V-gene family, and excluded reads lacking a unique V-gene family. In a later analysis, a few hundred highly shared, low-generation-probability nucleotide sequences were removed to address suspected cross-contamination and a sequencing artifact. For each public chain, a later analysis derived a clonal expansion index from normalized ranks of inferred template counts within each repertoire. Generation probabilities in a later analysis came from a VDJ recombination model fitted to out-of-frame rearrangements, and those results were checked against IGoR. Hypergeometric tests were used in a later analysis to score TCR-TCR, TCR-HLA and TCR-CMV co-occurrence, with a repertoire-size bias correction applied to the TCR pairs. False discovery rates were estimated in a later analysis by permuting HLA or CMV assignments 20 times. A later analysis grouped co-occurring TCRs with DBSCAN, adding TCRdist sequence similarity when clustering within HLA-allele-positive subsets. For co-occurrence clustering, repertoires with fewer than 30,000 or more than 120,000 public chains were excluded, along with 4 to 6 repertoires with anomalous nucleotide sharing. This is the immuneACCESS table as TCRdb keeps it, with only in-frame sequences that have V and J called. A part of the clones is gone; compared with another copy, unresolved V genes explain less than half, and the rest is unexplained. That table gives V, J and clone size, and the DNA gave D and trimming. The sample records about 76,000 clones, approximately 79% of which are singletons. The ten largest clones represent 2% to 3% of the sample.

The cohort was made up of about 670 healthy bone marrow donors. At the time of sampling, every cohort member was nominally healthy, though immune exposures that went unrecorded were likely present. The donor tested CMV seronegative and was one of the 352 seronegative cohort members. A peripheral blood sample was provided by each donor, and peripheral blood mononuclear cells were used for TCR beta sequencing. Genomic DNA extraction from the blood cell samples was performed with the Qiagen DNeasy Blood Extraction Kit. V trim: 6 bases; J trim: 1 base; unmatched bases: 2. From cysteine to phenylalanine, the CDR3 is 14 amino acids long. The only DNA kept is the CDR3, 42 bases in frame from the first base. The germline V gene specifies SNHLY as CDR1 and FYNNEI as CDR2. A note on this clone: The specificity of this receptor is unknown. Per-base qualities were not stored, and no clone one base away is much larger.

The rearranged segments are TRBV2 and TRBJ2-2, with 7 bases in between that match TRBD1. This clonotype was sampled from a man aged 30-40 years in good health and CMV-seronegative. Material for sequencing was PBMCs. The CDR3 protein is CASSRQGNTGELFF. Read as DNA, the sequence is TGTGCCAGCAGCCGACAGGGGAACACCGGGGAGCTGTTTTTT.